This T cell receptor (beta chain) emerged from a study of breast tumors, draining lymph nodes, adjacent tissues. Findings of the study overall: The data were judged consistent with most tumor T cells coming from lymph node and expanding in tumor. Compared with lymph nodes, tumors were less diverse; compared with nontumor tissue, more.

TCRdb called the multiplex PCR reads again in MiXCR, with one record for every CDR3 protein. The sample lists more than 250,000 distinct CDR3 sequences, roughly 30% occurring once. The CDR3 is 14 amino acids. Germline loops: CDR1 MNHNY, CDR2 SVGAGI (reference sequence). This clonotype was picked up a small number of times. Antigen specificity is unknown. A read error may produce the germline difference seen at one junction end. Breast cancer patients provided tissue from their axillary draining lymph nodes. The J gene is TRBJ1-2, the V gene TRBV6-6; D is unresolved. The sequence derives from a female donor with breast cancer. Some clones in this sample may be carry-over from other donors' samples. Sequencing was carried out using axillary lymph node tissue. The DNA of the CDR3 is TGTGCCAGCAGTCACTCGGACTGGGGCTATGGCTACACCTTC. As protein: CASSHSDWGYGYTF.